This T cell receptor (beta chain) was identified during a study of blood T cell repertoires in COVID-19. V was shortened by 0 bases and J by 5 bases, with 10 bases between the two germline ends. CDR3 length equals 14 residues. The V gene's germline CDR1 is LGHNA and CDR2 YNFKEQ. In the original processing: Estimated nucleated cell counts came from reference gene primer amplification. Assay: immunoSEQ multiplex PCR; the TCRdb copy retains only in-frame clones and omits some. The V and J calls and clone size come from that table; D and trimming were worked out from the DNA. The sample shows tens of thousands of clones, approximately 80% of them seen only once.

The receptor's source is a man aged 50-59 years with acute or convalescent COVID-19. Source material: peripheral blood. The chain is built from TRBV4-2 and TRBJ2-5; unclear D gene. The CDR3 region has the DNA TGTGCCAGCAGCCAAGAGAGGCTTCGGGAGACCCAGTACTTC. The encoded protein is CASSQERLRETQYF.